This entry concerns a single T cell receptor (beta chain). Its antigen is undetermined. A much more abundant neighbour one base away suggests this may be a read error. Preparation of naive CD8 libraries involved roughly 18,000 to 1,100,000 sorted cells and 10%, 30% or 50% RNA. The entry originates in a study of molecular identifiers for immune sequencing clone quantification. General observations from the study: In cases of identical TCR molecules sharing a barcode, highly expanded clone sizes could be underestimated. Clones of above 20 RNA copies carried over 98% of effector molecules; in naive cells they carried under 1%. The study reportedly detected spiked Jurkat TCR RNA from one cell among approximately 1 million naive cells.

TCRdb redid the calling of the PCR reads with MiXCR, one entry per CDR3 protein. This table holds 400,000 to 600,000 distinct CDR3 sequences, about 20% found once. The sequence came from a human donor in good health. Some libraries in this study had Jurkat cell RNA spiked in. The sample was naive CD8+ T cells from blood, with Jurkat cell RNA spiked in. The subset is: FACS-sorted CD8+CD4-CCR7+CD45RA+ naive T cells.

DNA of the CDR3: TGTGCCTGGGGTGAGATTGTCACTGAAGCTTTCTTT. Encoded protein: CAWGEIVTEAFF. The chain employs TRBV30 and TRBJ1-1; D ambiguous. This CDR3 spans 12 amino acids. CDR1 is GTSNPN, CDR2 SVGIG, per germline (reference sequence). V was cut by 5 bases and J by 4 bases, with 11 bases left in between.